The 5 T cell receptor beta chains listed next were all sequenced from one sample in a study of blood T cell repertoires in COVID-19. The assay was immunoSEQ multiplex PCR, and TCRdb's table has in-frame clones only and misses some. The table shows 130,000 to 150,000 clones, with 88% occurring only once. Sequences were obtained from PBMCs or T cells enriched from blood (not recorded which). All receptors derive from a woman aged 25 to 39 with acute COVID-19.

The chain recombines TRBV5-5 with TRBJ1-2, with a tentative D call TRBD1 (6 bases). V was trimmed by 4 bases and J by 1 base, leaving 8 bases between them. There are 13 residues in the CDR3. Germline assignment: CDR1 SGHKS and CDR2 YYEKEE (reference sequence). CDR3: CASSLDSNYGYTF. Written as DNA, the CDR3 is TGTGCCAGCAGCCTGGACAGTAACTATGGCTACACCTTC.

This sequence joins TRBV19 and TRBJ1-1, with D uncertain. This CDR3 spans 14 amino acids. Germline CDR1 LNHDA, CDR2 SQIVND (reference sequence). V was trimmed by 11 bases and J by 0 bases, leaving 16 bases between them. CDR3 coding DNA: TGTGCCCCACGAGAGGAGGGCCTGAACACTGAAGCTTTCTTT. Protein: CAPREEGLNTEAFF.

Remarks on this clone: The germline gene is not matched at one end of the junction; a read error may be the cause. CDR3 sequence reads: CASSLGQGGTDTQYF. In DNA, the CDR3 is TGTGCTAGCAGCTTAGGACAGGGTGGCACAGATACGCAGTATTTT. The chain combines TRBV7-7 with TRBJ2-3; 8 bases map to TRBD1. The germline V gene has CDR1 SSHAT and CDR2 FNYEAQ (reference sequence). CDR3 length equals 15 residues.

The J gene is TRBJ2-1, the V gene TRBV11-2; the D gene is possibly TRBD2 (6 bases). The ends were cut back, 0 bases at V and 0 bases at J, with 9 bases in the middle. The CDR3 length is 16 residues. In germline, CDR1 is SGHAT, CDR2 FQNNGV. DNA of the CDR3: TGTGCCAGCAGCTTAGATAGGGGAGGCTCCTACAATGAGCAGTTCTTC. Protein: CASSLDRGGSYNEQFF.

V and J are TRBV27 and TRBJ2-1; TRBD1 agrees at 7 bases. CDR3 length equals 11 residues. Looked up from germline, CDR1 is MNHEY and CDR2 is SMNVEV (reference sequence). V was clipped by 5 bases and J by 10 bases; unmatched bases: 2. CDR3 sequence: CASSLTGEQFF. CDR3 coding DNA: TGTGCCAGCAGTCTGACAGGGGAGCAGTTCTTC.